The 13 T cell receptor beta chains below come from one sample, sequenced in a study of blood T cell repertoires in COVID-19. TCRdb's copy holds only in-frame clones and misses some; the assay was immunoSEQ multiplex PCR. The sample contains about 130,000 clones, around 88% of which appear only once. The sequenced sample was peripheral blood. These TCRs come from a middle-aged man with acute or convalescent COVID-19.

CDR3 protein: CASTQGAKNIQYF. The CDR3 nucleotides read TGTGCCAGCACCCAGGGGGCCAAAAACATTCAGTACTTC. The J gene is TRBJ2-4, the V gene TRBV2, with a weak D call TRBD1 (6 bases). V lost 7 bases, J lost 1 base, and 8 bases lay in between. The CDR3 totals 13 residues. Per germline, CDR1 SNHLY and CDR2 FYNNEI.

V and J are TRBV3-1 (or the pseudogene TRBV3-2) and TRBJ1-1; D not certain. V was clipped by 0 bases and J by 2 bases, with 10 bases between them. The germline V gene encodes CDR1 LGHDT and CDR2 YNNKEL (reference sequence). The CDR3 covers 15 residues. The CDR3 reads CASSQDEVRNTEAFF. CDR3 bases: TGTGCCAGCAGCCAAGATGAAGTTAGAAACACTGAAGCTTTCTTT.

The rearrangement uses TRBV3-1 (or the pseudogene TRBV3-2) and TRBJ1-3, with 7 bases identical to TRBD1. V shed 4 bases, J shed 1 base, and the junction held 4 bases outside the gene matches. The germline V gene encodes CDR1 LGHDT and CDR2 YNNKEL (reference sequence). The CDR3 covers 15 residues. The CDR3 bases are TGTGCCAGCAGCCCCGAGGACAGGTCTGGAAACACCATATATTTT. Translation: CASSPEDRSGNTIYF.

The chain couples TRBV28 to TRBJ1-1; 9 bases agree with TRBD1. CDR3 length: 13 amino acids. V shed 3 bases and J 11 bases; nucleotides not matched to a gene: 7. Germline lookup yields CDR1 MDHEN and CDR2 SYDVKM. The CDR3 loop is CASSFYRGRFAFF. CDR3 DNA: TGTGCCAGCAGTTTTTACAGGGGGCGGTTCGCTTTCTTT.

CDR3: CASSLWLASSYNEQFF. The CDR3, as DNA: TGTGCCAGCAGCTTATGGTTAGCGAGCTCCTACAATGAGCAGTTCTTC. The rearrangement uses TRBV7-9 and TRBJ2-1; tentative D call: TRBD2 (5 bases). Trimming pared 2 bases from V and 0 bases from J, leaving 11 bases between. The CDR3 loop spans 16 amino acids. Per the germline V gene, CDR1 is SEHNR and CDR2 is FQNEAQ (reference sequence). Using reference TRBV7-9 and TRBJ2-1 for the parts outside the CDR3, the full variable domain is DTGVSQNPRHKITKRGQNVTFRCDPISEHNRLYWYRQTLGQGPEFLTYFQNEAQLEKSRLLSDRFSAERPKGSFSTLEIQRTEQGDSAMYLCASSLWLASSYNEQFFGPGTRLTVL.

This chain uses TRBV24-1 with TRBJ1-3, with no clear D. The V and J ends lost 0 bases and 8 bases respectively, with 4 bases between them. This CDR3 has 12 residues. Germline V gene data show CDR1 as KGHDR and CDR2 as SFDVKD. CDR3: CATSDLGDTIYF. CDR3 coding DNA: TGTGCCACCAGTGATTTGGGAGACACCATATATTTT.

The chain uses TRBV2 and TRBJ1-4; 8 bases map to TRBD1. Germline V lookup: CDR1 SNHLY, CDR2 FYNNEI. The CDR3 spans 17 residues. V was pared by 4 bases and J by 6 bases, with 13 bases of the junction left unmatched. The CDR3 DNA reads as TGTGCCAGCAGTGTGCAGGGGGCGCTTGCTTTTGATGAAAAACTGTTTTTT. Protein sequence: CASSVQGALAFDEKLFF.

The chain's CDR3 is CASSINRMRSYNSPLHF. CDR3 nucleotides: TGTGCCAGTAGTATTAACAGGATGAGGTCCTATAATTCACCCCTCCACTTT. J is TRBJ1-6 and V is TRBV19; D may be TRBD1 (5 bases). Trimming cost V 3 bases and J 1 base, with 13 bases left between them. Per the germline V gene, CDR1 is LNHDA and CDR2 is SQIVND (reference sequence). The CDR3 spans 17 residues.

The rearrangement uses TRBV28 and TRBJ1-2; D possibly corresponds to TRBD1 (6 bases). Germline V gene data show CDR1 as MDHEN and CDR2 as SYDVKM. V was pared by 4 bases and J by 8 bases, with 8 bases between. The CDR3 has 11 residues. The CDR3 DNA follows: TGTGCCAGCAGTTCAGGACAGGGCTACACCTTC. It specifies CASSSGQGYTF.

V usage is TRBV10-3 and J usage is TRBJ1-1; 7 nucleotides agree with TRBD1. The CDR3 contains 17 residues. Germline V CDR1 and CDR2: ENHRY, SYGVKD. V shed 0 bases, J shed 1 base, and the junction held 8 bases outside the gene matches. The chain's CDR3 is CAISESSPRQGNTEAFF. The CDR3 DNA sequence: TGTGCCATCAGTGAGTCGAGCCCTCGACAGGGGAACACTGAAGCTTTCTTT.

A single count supports this clone. V usage is TRBV3-1 (or the pseudogene TRBV3-2) and J usage is TRBJ2-5; TRBD2 is a possible D gene (5 bases). The germline V and J ends were trimmed by 2 bases and 5 bases, with 15 bases remaining between them. CDR3 length: 15 residues. Germline V gene sequence: CDR1 LGHDT, CDR2 YNNKEL (reference sequence). This CDR3 reads CASSQWAPRGETQYF. CDR3 nucleotide sequence: TGTGCCAGCAGCCAATGGGCCCCTAGAGGGGAGACCCAGTACTTC.

This clone was counted a few times. The genes are TRBV18 and TRBJ2-7, with 7 bases that match TRBD1. Germline CDR1 reads KGHSH; CDR2 reads LQKENI. This CDR3 has 14 residues. The V gene end was trimmed by 4 bases and the J gene end by 5 bases; junction bases not matched to a gene: 8. Here the CDR3 reads CASSRNLQGDEQYF. For the CDR3, the DNA is TGTGCCAGCTCACGCAACCTCCAGGGGGACGAGCAGTACTTC.

The chain couples TRBV5-1 to TRBJ2-1; 7 bases map to TRBD2. Germline CDR1 reads SGHRS; CDR2 reads YFSETQ. V was pared by 4 bases and J by 4 bases, with 11 bases of the junction left unmatched. The CDR3 is 16 residues long. CDR3 loop: CASSMAASGLYNEQFF. CDR3 sequence (DNA): TGCGCCAGCAGCATGGCGGCTAGCGGCTTATACAATGAGCAGTTCTTC.